This TCR beta chain is drawn from a study of T cells in Graves' hyperthyroidism and ophthalmopathy. In the study overall: Sampling of peripheral blood happened at initial diagnosis, prior to any treatment. Study-level results: Model predictions of ophthalmopathy came a median 6.5 months before onset.

From RNA transcripts, TCR beta CDR3 regions were amplified. The study used the HTBI primer set for a first-round RT-PCR of the TCR CDR3. TCRdb redid the calling of the multiplex PCR reads with MiXCR, one entry per CDR3 protein. Seen here are around 600,000 distinct CDR3 sequences, approximately 16% observed once, and the top ten hold 2.5% to 4%. The V gene lost 0 bases and the J gene lost 2 bases, with 29 bases spanning the gap. Per the germline V gene, CDR1 is MNHNS and CDR2 is SASEGT. The CDR3 totals 21 residues. Points on this clonotype: As yet, its antigen is unknown.

Input material: blood. This sequence joins TRBV6-1 and TRBJ2-7; D is perhaps TRBD1 (5 bases). This receptor was identified in a woman aged 40-49 years with Graves' ophthalmopathy. The CDR3 bases are TGTGCCAGCAGTGAAGCAGTTGGTTTAGGCTCCTACGAGTTGGACACCTACGAGCAGTACTTC. Translated: CASSEAVGLGSYELDTYEQYF.